Listed below are T cell receptor beta chains from one sample, sequenced in a study of blood T cell repertoires in COVID-19. Profiling relied on immunoSEQ multiplex PCR, and the TCRdb table lists in-frame clones only, not all of them. The sample holds about 100,000 clones, about 87% seen once. Sequences were obtained from peripheral blood. All receptors derive from a man aged 50 or older with acute or convalescent COVID-19. The CDR3 runs from the conserved cysteine through the conserved F or W.

V gene | CDR3 protein
TRBV20-1 | CSASPGQASYEQYF
TRBV11-3 | CASSLLAGGQNNEQFF
TRBV11-3 | CASSLVGTSGFDNEQFF
TRBV3-1/TRBV3-2 | CASSQVSRSTDTQYF
TRBV9 | CASSVQELETQYF
TRBV5-1 | CASSLSSEQFF
TRBV7-9 | CASNSKKPWEQFF
TRBV3-1/TRBV3-2 | CASSQRRGSTDTQYF
TRBV28 | CASYAGTQQETQYF
TRBV19 | CASRTSGSGANVLTF
TRBV12-3/TRBV12-4 | CASSYLGQPQHF
TRBV29-1 | CSVGGETQYF
TRBV28 | CASRSSGTSPYEQYF
TRBV9 | CASSAQGGGRETQYF
TRBV5-4 | CASSLQGRVSGYTF
TRBV5-6 | CASSFTGGPGNQPQHF
TRBV9 | CASSYRSGSSYNEQFF
TRBV10-3 | CAISWDRGRGYEQYF
TRBV7-9 | CASSLGGRYQPQHF
TRBV18 | CASSPYTGAGFLAKNIQYF
TRBV28 | CASSSTYGYTF
TRBV7-2 | CASSFSSGYEQYF
TRBV3-1/TRBV3-2 | CASSQEASHYEQYF
TRBV18 | CASSRTSGRPYEQYF
TRBV11-2 | CASSLGTGGMNTEAFF
TRBV5-1 | CASSLTPGGQSDTQYF
TRBV5-1 | CASSTAGQGEKQFF
TRBV19 | CASTRDRVSSGNTIYF
TRBV9 | CASSGTGGIWTSYNEQFF
TRBV19 | CASSLGANYGYTF
TRBV3-1/TRBV3-2 | CASRPEGVLNEQFF
TRBV27 | CASGRTGLTEAFF
TRBV6-1 | CASSELAASSYEQYF
TRBV21-1 | CASSKTRGRGKNIQYF
TRBV18 | CASTGQGGTGELFF
TRBV5-4 | CASSPPLGKSSYNEQFF
TRBV24-1 | CATSHFDRAEETQYF
TRBV15 | CATKTGRHTDTQYF
TRBV5-4 | CASSPWTSGVGDTQYF
TRBV10-3 | CATHNTGQGNTEAFF
TRBV6-5 | CASTGGRGVNNEQFF
TRBV10-2 | CASRPGNSGNTIYF
TRBV6-5 | CASSQGLVYEQYF
TRBV7-9 | CASSLALAGAADTQYF